The rows below give T cell receptor beta chains drawn from one sample of a study of blood T cell repertoires in COVID-19. TCRdb's table, derived via immunoSEQ multiplex PCR, lists solely in-frame clones and lacks some. The table has 90,000 to 110,000 clones, less than 90% seen once. The sequencing sample was made of peripheral blood. These receptors all stem from a man in his fifties with acute or convalescent COVID-19. CDR3s include the opening cysteine and the closing phenylalanine or tryptophan. Each record gives: CDR3 protein, CDR3 DNA, clone size, J gene, V gene, D gene. A D gene is named only where the DNA matches it firmly. Size values are once, few and many counts, or a class for expanded clones, and some rows have none.

CASSEDRAGNTIYF,TGCGCCAGCAGCGAGGACAGGGCTGGAAACACCATATATTTT,.,TRBJ1-3,TRBV5-1,TRBD1
CASSLAGTRRSYNEQFF,TGCGCCAGCAGCTTGGCCGGGACTCGCCGCTCCTACAATGAGCAGTTCTTC,once,TRBJ2-1,TRBV5-1,.
CASSGFGYTRAGELFF,TGTGCCAGCAGTGGCTTTGGGTACACCAGGGCCGGGGAGCTGTTTTTT,.,TRBJ2-2,TRBV6-1,.
CASEGAAINQPQHF,TGTGCCAGCGAGGGGGCAGCTATTAATCAGCCCCAGCATTTT,.,TRBJ1-5,TRBV28,TRBD1
CASSFWGLNTEAFF,TGTGCCAGCAGCTTTTGGGGGCTGAACACTGAAGCTTTCTTT,once,TRBJ1-1,TRBV7-9,.
CASSPSPGGSEQYF,TGTGCCAGCAGTCCATCCCCGGGGGGGTCGGAGCAGTACTTC,once,TRBJ2-7,TRBV27,TRBD2
CASSYGTGTYEQYF,TGTGCCAGCAGCTACGGCACAGGGACCTACGAGCAGTACTTC,.,TRBJ2-7,TRBV7-8,.
CASSQGDRVSTDTQYF,TGTGCCAGCAGCCAAGGAGACAGGGTTAGCACAGATACGCAGTATTTT,.,TRBJ2-3,TRBV3-1/TRBV3-2,TRBD1
CSVAGAYEQYF,TGCAGCGTTGCCGGAGCCTACGAGCAGTACTTC,.,TRBJ2-7,TRBV29-1,.
CASSVAPTGTNTEAFF,TGTGCCAGCAGCGTAGCTCCGACAGGGACGAACACTGAAGCTTTCTTT,.,TRBJ1-1,TRBV9,TRBD1
CASSYQEGVNYGYTF,TGCGCCAGCAGCTACCAAGAGGGGGTCAACTATGGCTACACCTTC,.,TRBJ1-2,TRBV5-1,.
CASSLGPQETQYF,TGTGCCAGCAGCTTAGGGCCCCAAGAGACCCAGTACTTC,once,TRBJ2-5,TRBV11-2,.
CSASPGTSLRYGTQYF,TGCAGTGCTAGTCCCGGGACTAGCCTACGCTATGGTACGCAGTATTTT,once,TRBJ2-3,TRBV20-1,TRBD2
CASSWTENYGYTF,TGTGCCAGCAGCTGGACTGAGAACTATGGCTACACCTTC,few,TRBJ1-2,TRBV5-6,.
CASSERSGRIGNEQFF,TGTGCCAGCAGCGAGCGCAGCGGGAGAATAGGAAATGAGCAGTTCTTC,.,TRBJ2-1,TRBV11-3,TRBD2
CASSKITGTSNQPQHF,TGTGCCAGCAGCAAAATTACAGGGACCAGCAATCAGCCCCAGCATTTT,.,TRBJ1-5,TRBV28,.
CASTGGPRLNTEAFF,TGTGCCAGTACGGGGGGGCCGCGGCTGAACACTGAAGCTTTCTTT,.,TRBJ1-1,TRBV10-3,.
CATAVGGQHNEKLFF,TGTGCCACCGCTGTAGGCGGTCAGCACAATGAAAAACTGTTTTTT,few,TRBJ1-4,TRBV10-3,.
CASSPLTGYSPLHF,TGTGCCAGCAGCCCCTTGACAGGGTATTCACCCCTCCACTTT,once,TRBJ1-6,TRBV11-2,TRBD1
CASSPPLAGGLGGTDTQYF,TGTGCCAGCAGTCCCCCCCTCGCGGGGGGGCTGGGAGGCACAGATACGCAGTATTTT,.,TRBJ2-3,TRBV6-6,TRBD2
CASSLAQRARQIQETQYF,TGCGCCAGCAGCTTGGCCCAACGGGCTCGACAGATCCAAGAGACCCAGTACTTC,.,TRBJ2-5,TRBV5-1,.
CAISTGTLEQYF,TGTGCCATCAGTACCGGGACACTGGAGCAGTACTTC,.,TRBJ2-7,TRBV10-3,.
CASSEVMTLWAFF,TGTGCCAGCAGTGAAGTAATGACACTGTGGGCTTTCTTT,.,TRBJ1-1,TRBV6-1,.
CASSLQGMNTEAFF,TGTGCCAGCAGCTTACAGGGGATGAACACTGAAGCTTTCTTT,.,TRBJ1-1,TRBV7-9,.
CASSQQQGMNEKLFF,TGTGCCAGCAGCCAGCAACAGGGGATGAATGAAAAACTGTTTTTT,once,TRBJ1-4,TRBV14,TRBD1
CASSLVGGGREKLFF,TGCGCCAGCAGCTTGGTGGGGGGAGGGCGTGAAAAACTGTTTTTT,.,TRBJ1-4,TRBV5-1,.
CASSHPPGLAGGTSSYNEQFF,TGTGCCAGCAGTCACCCCCCGGGACTAGCGGGGGGGACGAGCTCCTACAATGAGCAGTTCTTC,.,TRBJ2-1,TRBV2,TRBD2
CASSRTGQLGNEQFF,TGTGCCAGCAGCCGGACAGGGCAGCTGGGCAATGAGCAGTTCTTC,.,TRBJ2-1,TRBV5-4,TRBD1
CATSAGLAGETGELFF,TGTGCCACCAGTGCGGGGCTAGCGGGAGAGACCGGGGAGCTGTTTTTT,few,TRBJ2-2,TRBV24-1,TRBD2
CASSSFRGVTWNEQFF,TGTGCCAGCAGCTCCTTCCGCGGGGTGACGTGGAATGAGCAGTTCTTC,few,TRBJ2-1,TRBV7-9,.
CTSSQDRDSTPYEQYF,TGCACCAGCAGCCAAGATCGGGACAGTACTCCCTACGAGCAGTACTTC,.,TRBJ2-7,TRBV1,.
CASSTRTSGSRSGANVLTF,TGTGCCAGCAGCACCCGGACTAGCGGGAGCCGCTCTGGGGCCAACGTCCTGACTTTC,.,TRBJ2-6,TRBV9,TRBD2
CASSLGRVEETQYF,TGCGCCAGCAGCTTGGGCAGGGTGGAAGAGACCCAGTACTTC,once,TRBJ2-5,TRBV5-1,.
CASIPQGSYEQYF,TGTGCCAGCATCCCACAGGGCTCCTACGAGCAGTACTTC,.,TRBJ2-7,TRBV2,.
CASSQVTGGLAVYNEQFF,TGCGCCAGCAGCCAAGTAACAGGGGGACTAGCGGTCTACAATGAGCAGTTCTTC,.,TRBJ2-1,TRBV4-1,TRBD2
CASSLLGLEQFF,TGTGCCAGCAGCTTGCTGGGGCTTGAGCAGTTCTTC,.,TRBJ2-1,TRBV7-6,.
CASSLTNRPNSPLHF,TGTGCCAGCAGCTTAACAAACAGACCTAATTCACCCCTCCACTTT,few,TRBJ1-6,TRBV7-3,.
CASSFQGEDTQYF,TGTGCCAGCAGCTTCCAGGGTGAAGATACGCAGTATTTT,.,TRBJ2-3,TRBV11-3,.
CASSHSGQGSYEQYF,TGTGCCAGCAGCCATTCCGGACAGGGGTCCTACGAGCAGTACTTC,.,TRBJ2-7,TRBV3-1/TRBV3-2,TRBD1
CASSVGPPGGQGTVFF,TGTGCCAGCAGCGTGGGTCCCCCGGGCGGACAGGGAACGGTTTTCTTT,.,TRBJ1-1,TRBV9,TRBD1
CASSIQYLREQFF,TGTGCCAGTAGTATTCAGTACCTCAGGGAGCAGTTCTTC,.,TRBJ2-1,TRBV19,.
CASSRLAGGSYEQYF,TGTGCCAGCAGCCGACTAGCGGGGGGGTCCTACGAGCAGTACTTC,.,TRBJ2-7,TRBV7-9,TRBD2
CASSRTATDTQYF,TGTGCCAGCTCAAGGACAGCCACAGATACGCAGTATTTT,.,TRBJ2-3,TRBV18,.
CASSQDNRGRGKHF,TGTGCCAGCAGCCAAGACAACAGGGGGCGGGGTAAGCATTTT,.,TRBJ1-5,TRBV3-1/TRBV3-2,TRBD1
CASSLRAPPNNEQFF,TGTGCCAGCAGCTTAAGGGCTCCCCCTAACAATGAGCAGTTCTTC,once,TRBJ2-1,TRBV7-3,.
CASLNTGTGNEKAFF,TGCGCCAGCCTCAATACCGGGACAGGGAATGAGAAAGCTTTCTTT,.,TRBJ1-1,TRBV5-1,TRBD1
CASSLKSRVPQPQHF,TGTGCCAGCAGCTTGAAGAGCAGGGTACCTCAGCCCCAGCATTTT,few,TRBJ1-5,TRBV6-5,.
CASSPQGAGTEAFF,TGTGCCAGCTCACCACAGGGGGCAGGCACTGAAGCTTTCTTT,.,TRBJ1-1,TRBV18,TRBD1
CASSLAGQGTGGNTIYF,TGTGCCAGCAGCTTGGCGGGACAGGGGACGGGGGGAAACACCATATATTTT,.,TRBJ1-3,TRBV5-5,TRBD1
CASTPSASVGSYEQYF,TGTGCCAGTACCCCTTCCGCATCGGTTGGCTCCTACGAGCAGTACTTC,.,TRBJ2-7,TRBV19,.
CASSKGPETNYEQYF,TGTGCCAGCAGCAAAGGACCCGAGACAAACTACGAGCAGTACTTC,.,TRBJ2-7,TRBV7-9,.
CASSGDRAQPQHF,TGTGCCAGTAGTGGGGACAGGGCTCAGCCCCAGCATTTT,few,TRBJ1-5,TRBV19,TRBD1
CASSQDGLRGGAEAFF,TGTGCCAGCAGCCAAGACGGGTTGAGGGGGGGGGCTGAAGCTTTCTTT,once,TRBJ1-1,TRBV4-2,.
CASSSPTTDEAFF,TGTGCCAGCAGTTCCCCGACGACAGACGAAGCTTTCTTT,.,TRBJ1-1,TRBV28,.
CAIKSPQGPYEQYF,TGTGCCATCAAGTCCCCACAGGGGCCCTACGAGCAGTACTTC,.,TRBJ2-7,TRBV10-3,TRBD1
CASSHRTSGRDEQFF,TGCGCCAGCAGCCATAGGACTAGCGGGAGAGATGAGCAGTTCTTC,.,TRBJ2-1,TRBV4-1,TRBD2